This is a list of T cell receptor beta chains from one sample in a study of shared clonotypes between healthy human individuals. TCRdb's table, derived via immunoSEQ multiplex PCR, lists solely in-frame clones and lacks some. Of some 2,500,000 clones in the sample, 85% to 95% were seen once. The specimen was naive CD4+ T cells from PBMCs. Receptors were obtained from a man younger than 35 in good health. Some clones in this sample may be carry-over from other donors' samples. The conserved cysteine and the conserved F or W are not part of the CDR3 here.

v_gene,j_gene,CDR3aa
TRBV2,TRBJ2-1,ASITLGNEQF
TRBV9,TRBJ1-5,ASSAGPGQGANQPQH
TRBV28,TRBJ1-5,ASRPTGRRNQPQH
TRBV9,TRBJ2-1,ASSVVAGGGYNEQF
TRBV28,TRBJ1-5,ASSPGRSNQPQH
TRBV10-2,TRBJ2-1,ASSERGHNEQF
TRBV5-4,TRBJ2-2,ASTPGGPGELF
TRBV2,TRBJ1-2,ASTGQGSYGYT
TRBV19,TRBJ2-7,ASSTRTSGYEQY
TRBV7-2,TRBJ2-7,ASSLARASGTYEQY
TRBV19,TRBJ1-1,ASSITPQEAF
TRBV7-9,TRBJ1-2,ASSLGDRGPYGYT
TRBV7-9,TRBJ2-1,ASRFDRVSYNEQF
TRBV9,TRBJ1-2,ASSEGRDTNYGYT
TRBV6-5,TRBJ2-7,ASSYLSSASSYEQY
TRBV29-1,TRBJ2-5,SVTSAQETQY
TRBV5-1,TRBJ2-5,ASRDGQWVGETQY
TRBV27,TRBJ2-1,ASSPRDRGGNEQF
TRBV19,TRBJ2-1,ASSRTRGSSYNEQF
TRBV18,TRBJ2-7,ASSPQKLLDEQY
TRBV20-1,TRBJ2-5,SAQNEQY
TRBV9,TRBJ1-3,ASSTVAGNTIY
TRBV7-3,TRBJ2-2,ASSLGGLGGELF
TRBV28,TRBJ1-2,ASAFKQAAQNGYT
TRBV11-2,TRBJ2-7,ASSLFSSGSNGYEQY
TRBV6-6,TRBJ2-3,ASSLLGDFTTDTQY
TRBV5-1,TRBJ1-3,ASSLGQGPGNTIY
TRBV6-4,TRBJ1-5,ASSGGSNQPQH
TRBV13,TRBJ2-2,ASRGTSGSLDTGELF
TRBV10-3,TRBJ1-3,AISDFVVGNTIY
TRBV19,TRBJ2-3,ASSPRGGSGRNADTQY
TRBV7-2,TRBJ1-2,ASSLAGRYGYT
TRBV14,TRBJ2-4,ASSQAGGEDIQY
TRBV6-6,TRBJ2-3,ASSSSLAGSTDTQY
TRBV28,TRBJ2-6,ASRLQGAGANVLT
TRBV11-2,TRBJ2-1,ASSSTPGLVGNEQF
TRBV28,TRBJ1-5,ASSPPTGYSNQPQH
TRBV30,TRBJ2-2,AWKGTGELF
TRBV18,TRBJ2-7,ASSPRREAYEQY
TRBV29-1,TRBJ2-5,SAGTGEETQY
TRBV19,TRBJ1-1,ASSPGTGATNTEAF
TRBV6-5,TRBJ1-5,ASSYSRPASNQPQH
TRBV2,TRBJ2-7,ATSDSPYEQY
TRBV11-3,TRBJ2-1,ASSLGQGARNEQF
TRBV11-2,TRBJ1-5,ASSLEFGTVDNQPQH
TRBV28,TRBJ2-2,ASNTGTYTGELF
TRBV7-9,TRBJ1-2,ASSFSLGQIYGYT
TRBV7-2,TRBJ1-6,ASSLSGGHNSPLH
TRBV28,TRBJ2-7,ASSSYRAGYAYEQY
TRBV27,TRBJ2-5,ASSFSLLVSPGGGPWVETQY
TRBV18,TRBJ2-5,ASLLPGTANQETQY
TRBV5-1,TRBJ2-7,ASSLYSSGASYEQY
TRBV4-1,TRBJ1-3,ASSQDHGGGNTIY
TRBV9,TRBJ2-2,ASSVAPTMNTGELF
TRBV5-1,TRBJ2-1,ASKRTGEGNEQF
TRBV5-1,TRBJ2-3,ASSLIAGEADTQY
TRBV6-5,TRBJ2-7,ASSTPASGRYEQY